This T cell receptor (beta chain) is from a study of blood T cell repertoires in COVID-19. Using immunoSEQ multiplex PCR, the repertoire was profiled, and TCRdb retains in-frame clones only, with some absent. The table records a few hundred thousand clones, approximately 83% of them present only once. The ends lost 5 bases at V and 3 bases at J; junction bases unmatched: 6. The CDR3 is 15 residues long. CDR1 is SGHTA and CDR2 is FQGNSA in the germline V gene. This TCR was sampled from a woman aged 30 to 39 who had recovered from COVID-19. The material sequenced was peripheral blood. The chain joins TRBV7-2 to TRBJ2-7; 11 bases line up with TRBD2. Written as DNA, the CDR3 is TGTGCCAGCAGCAGAGGGACTAGCGGCAACTACGAGCAGTACTTC. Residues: CASSRGTSGNYEQYF.